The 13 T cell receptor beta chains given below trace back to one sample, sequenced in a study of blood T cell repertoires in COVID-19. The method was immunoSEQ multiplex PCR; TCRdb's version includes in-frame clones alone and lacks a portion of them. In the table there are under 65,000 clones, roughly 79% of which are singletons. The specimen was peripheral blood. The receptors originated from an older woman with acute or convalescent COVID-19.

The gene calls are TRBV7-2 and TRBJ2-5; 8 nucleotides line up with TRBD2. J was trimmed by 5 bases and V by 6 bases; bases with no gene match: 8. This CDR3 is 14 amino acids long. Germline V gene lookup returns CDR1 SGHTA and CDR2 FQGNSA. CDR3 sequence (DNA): TGTGCCAGCAGGTCGGGAGGGCCGTCTGAGACCCAGTACTTC. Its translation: CASRSGGPSETQYF.

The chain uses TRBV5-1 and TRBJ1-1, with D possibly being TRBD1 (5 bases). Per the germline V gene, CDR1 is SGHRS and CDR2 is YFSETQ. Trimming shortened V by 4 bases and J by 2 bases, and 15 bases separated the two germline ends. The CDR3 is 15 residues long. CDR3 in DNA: TGCGCCAGCAGCCCGCCGGGGGATCCAAACACTGAAGCTTTCTTT. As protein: CASSPPGDPNTEAFF.

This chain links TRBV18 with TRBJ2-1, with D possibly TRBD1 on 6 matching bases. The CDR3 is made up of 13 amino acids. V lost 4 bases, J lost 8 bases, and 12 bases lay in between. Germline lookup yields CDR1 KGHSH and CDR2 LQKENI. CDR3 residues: CASSRIEGDEQFF. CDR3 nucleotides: TGTGCCAGCTCACGCATCGAGGGGGATGAGCAGTTCTTC.

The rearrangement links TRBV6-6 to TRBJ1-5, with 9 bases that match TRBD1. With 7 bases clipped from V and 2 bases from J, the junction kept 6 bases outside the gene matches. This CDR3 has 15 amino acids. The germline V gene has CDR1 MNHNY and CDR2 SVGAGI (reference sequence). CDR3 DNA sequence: TGTGCCAGCACCCCAACAGGGGGCGGCAATCAGCCCCAGCATTTT. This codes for CASTPTGGGNQPQHF.

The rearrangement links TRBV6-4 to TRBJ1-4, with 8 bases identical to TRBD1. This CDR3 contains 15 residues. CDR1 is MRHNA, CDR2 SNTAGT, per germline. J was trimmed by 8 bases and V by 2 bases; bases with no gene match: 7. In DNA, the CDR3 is TGTGCCAGCAGTGACGGACAGGGTAGAAACGAAAAACTGTTTTTT. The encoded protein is CASSDGQGRNEKLFF.

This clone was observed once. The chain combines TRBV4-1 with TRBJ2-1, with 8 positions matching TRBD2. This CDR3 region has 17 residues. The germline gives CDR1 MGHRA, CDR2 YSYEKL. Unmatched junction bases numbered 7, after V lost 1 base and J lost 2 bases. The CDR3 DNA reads TGCGCCAGCAGCCAAGTGCTCAGCGGGGGCACCTACAATGAGCAGTTCTTC. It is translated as CASSQVLSGGTYNEQFF.

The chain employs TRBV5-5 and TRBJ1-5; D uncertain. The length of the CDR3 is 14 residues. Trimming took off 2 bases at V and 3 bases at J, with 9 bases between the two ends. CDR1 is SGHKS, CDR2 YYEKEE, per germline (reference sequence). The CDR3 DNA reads TGTGCCAGCAGCTTAGGAGGCACCAATCAGCCCCAGCATTTT. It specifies CASSLGGTNQPQHF.

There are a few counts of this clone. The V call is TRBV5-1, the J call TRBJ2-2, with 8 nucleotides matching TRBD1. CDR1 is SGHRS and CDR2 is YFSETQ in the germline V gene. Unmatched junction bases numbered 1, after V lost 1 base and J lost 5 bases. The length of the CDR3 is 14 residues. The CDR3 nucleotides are TGCGCCAGCAGCTTGAGGACAGGGACCGGGGAGCTGTTTTTT. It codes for CASSLRTGTGELFF. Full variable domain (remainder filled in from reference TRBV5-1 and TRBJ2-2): KAGVTQTPRYLIKTRGQQVTLSCSPISGHRSVSWYQQTPGQGLQFLFEYFSETQRNKGNFPGRFSGRQFSNSRSEMNVSTLELGDSALYLCASSLRTGTGELFFGEGSRLTVL.

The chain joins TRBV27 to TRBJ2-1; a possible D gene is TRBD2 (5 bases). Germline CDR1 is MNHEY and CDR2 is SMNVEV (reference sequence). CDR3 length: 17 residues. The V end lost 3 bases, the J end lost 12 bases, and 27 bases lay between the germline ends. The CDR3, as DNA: TGTGCCAGCAGTTTTTCTTTCCAAAGTAATGGGGATCGGGGGCAGTTCTTC. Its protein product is CASSFSFQSNGDRGQFF.

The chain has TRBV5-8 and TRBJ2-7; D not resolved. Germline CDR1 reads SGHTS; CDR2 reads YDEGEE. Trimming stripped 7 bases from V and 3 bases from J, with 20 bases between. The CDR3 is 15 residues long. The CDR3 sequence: CASAYSPGSHYEQYF. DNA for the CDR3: TGTGCCAGCGCTTATTCTCCCGGGTCGCACTACGAGCAGTACTTC.

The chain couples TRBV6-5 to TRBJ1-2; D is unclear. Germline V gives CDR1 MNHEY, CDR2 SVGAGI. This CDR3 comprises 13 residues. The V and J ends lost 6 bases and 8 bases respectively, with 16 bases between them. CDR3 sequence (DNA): TGTGCCAGCAGCCAACGGACGGGGTCGGGCTACACCTTC. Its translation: CASSQRTGSGYTF.

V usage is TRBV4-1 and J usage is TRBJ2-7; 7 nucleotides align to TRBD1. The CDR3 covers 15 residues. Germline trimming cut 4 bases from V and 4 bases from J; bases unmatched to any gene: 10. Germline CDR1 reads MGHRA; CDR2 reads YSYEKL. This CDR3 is CASSLHPGTAYEQYF. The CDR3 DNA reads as TGCGCCAGCAGCCTTCATCCCGGGACAGCTTACGAGCAGTACTTC.

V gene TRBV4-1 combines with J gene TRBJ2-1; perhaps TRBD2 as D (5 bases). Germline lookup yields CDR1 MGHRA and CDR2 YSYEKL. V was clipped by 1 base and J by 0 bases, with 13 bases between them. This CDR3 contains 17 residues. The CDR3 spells CASSQGRESNSYNEQFF. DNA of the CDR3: TGCGCCAGCAGCCAAGGTCGGGAATCGAACTCCTACAATGAGCAGTTCTTC.